The present entry profiles one T cell receptor (beta chain) with its context. The entry originates in a study of blood T cells in healthy people across ages. Trimming cost V 1 base and J 5 bases, with 6 bases left between them. Germline V gene sequence: CDR1 SEHNR, CDR2 FQNEAQ (reference sequence). CDR3 length: 14 residues. Then a second PCR, running roughly 7 to 11 cycles, was carried out with a sample-barcoded 5' primer and a J-beta primer mix. MiXCR, run by TCRdb on the 5' RACE reads, gives a single entry per CDR3 protein. The sample lists hundreds of thousands of distinct CDR3 sequences, around 25% occurring once. Every sample gave at least 5.5 micrograms of total RNA when it was extracted. The sample also formed part of further work on T cells of mothers and their children. That report notes: Sequencing got over 9 million TCR beta CDR3 reads from each mother and roughly 3 million from each child. Mothers and children who were related shared slightly more overlap than unrelated pairs, but not significantly more. No T cell clones of persistent microchimeric origin were detected.

This TCR was recovered from a boy aged 10-17 years in good health. This sequence joins TRBV7-9 and TRBJ1-6; unclear D gene. The sequenced sample consisted of blood. In DNA, the CDR3 is TGTGCCAGCAGCTTAGTCCAGGATAATTCACCCCTCCACTTT. This codes for CASSLVQDNSPLHF.